A single sample is the source of the 18 T cell receptor beta chains below, sequenced in a study of blood T cell repertoires in COVID-19. Libraries were prepared by immunoSEQ multiplex PCR; TCRdb keeps only in-frame clonotypes and omits some of them. The data show 150,000 to 200,000 clones, with roughly nine tenths seen just once and more than 25% held by the top ten. Sequencing input: peripheral blood. The receptors here all came from a man aged 55 to 70 with acute or convalescent COVID-19.

This rearrangement joins TRBV6-5 to TRBJ2-1; a possible D gene is TRBD1 (6 bases). The CDR3 covers 15 residues. Trimming shortened V by 6 bases and J by 2 bases, and 14 bases separated the two germline ends. The germline CDR1 and CDR2 sequences are MNHEY and SVGAGI. CDR3 sequence: CASRPTGNPYNEQFF. CDR3 DNA sequence: TGTGCCAGCAGACCAACAGGGAATCCCTACAATGAGCAGTTCTTC.

This clone was detected once. The chain is built from TRBV6-5 and TRBJ1-2, with D maybe TRBD1 (6 bases). CDR1 and CDR2 (germline): MNHEY, SVGAGI. V was shortened by 7 bases and J by 4 bases, with 19 bases between the two germline ends. This CDR3 has 15 amino acids. CDR3 sequence (DNA): TGTGCCAGCATCCCTTGGGACACGACTCCCTATGGCTACACCTTC. This codes for CASIPWDTTPYGYTF.

The chain combines TRBV5-5 with TRBJ1-4; TRBD1 might be the D (5 bases). The CDR3 contains 16 residues. Germline CDR1 SGHKS, CDR2 YYEKEE (reference sequence). Trimming took off 5 bases at V and 3 bases at J, with 17 bases between the two ends. The DNA of the CDR3 is TGTGCCAGCAGTCCCCCGACAAGGGGCTCTAATGAAAAACTGTTTTTT. It specifies CASSPPTRGSNEKLFF.

This clone was counted a single time. The chain couples TRBV29-1 to TRBJ1-2; the D is unclear. The CDR3 length is 11 residues. The V and J ends lost 6 bases and 4 bases respectively, with 9 bases between them. CDR1 SQVTM and CDR2 ANQGSEA come from the germline V gene. The CDR3 DNA is TGCAGCGTCCCGGTGGTCTATGGCTACACCTTC. Translation gives CSVPVVYGYTF.

The genes are TRBV5-8 and TRBJ2-2, with a possible D match to TRBD2 (6 bases). The germline CDR1 and CDR2 sequences are SGHTS and YDEGEE. Trimming cost V 1 base and J 6 bases, with 10 bases left between them. The CDR3 is 14 amino acids. The CDR3 spells CASSLPGAAGELFF. DNA for the CDR3: TGTGCCAGCAGCTTGCCGGGAGCAGCCGGGGAGCTGTTTTTT.

The V call is TRBV11-3, the J call TRBJ2-2; possibly TRBD2 for D (6 bases). This CDR3 spans 15 amino acids. The V gene lost 6 bases and the J gene lost 0 bases, with 11 bases spanning the gap. Germline V CDR1 and CDR2: SGHNT, YENEEA. CDR3 region: CASRTGTANTGELFF. The CDR3 DNA reads TGTGCCAGCAGGACCGGGACTGCGAACACCGGGGAGCTGTTTTTT. The full variable domain, its missing parts supplied by reference TRBV11-3 and TRBJ2-2, is EAGVVQSPRYKIIEKKQPVAFWCNPISGHNTLYWYLQNLGQGPELLIRYENEEAVDDSQLPKDRFSAERLKGVDSTLKIQPAELGDSAVYLCASRTGTANTGELFFGEGSRLTVL.

The chain employs TRBV30 and TRBJ2-4; possible D gene TRBD2, 6 bases. V was cut by 0 bases and J by 2 bases, with 8 bases left in between. The CDR3 runs 14 residues. Germline V gene sequence: CDR1 GTSNPN, CDR2 SVGIG (reference sequence). The CDR3 bases are TGTGCCTGGAGTGTCCGGGGGACCAAAAACATTCAGTACTTC. Its translation: CAWSVRGTKNIQYF.

The V and J genes are TRBV3-1 (or the pseudogene TRBV3-2) and TRBJ1-1; 7 bases fit TRBD1. This CDR3 spans 13 amino acids. Germline CDR1 and CDR2: LGHDT and YNNKEL (reference sequence). J gave up 8 bases and V 4 bases, and 7 bases lay outside the gene matches. The DNA of the CDR3 is TGTGCCAGCAGCCGAACAGGGGATACGGAAGCTTTCTTT. Its translation is CASSRTGDTEAFF.

The J gene is TRBJ1-4, the V gene TRBV3-1 (or the pseudogene TRBV3-2), with D maybe TRBD1 (5 bases). The CDR3 totals 15 residues. Germline V gene sequence: CDR1 LGHDT, CDR2 YNNKEL (reference sequence). Trimming pared 4 bases from V and 8 bases from J, leaving 17 bases between. As DNA, the CDR3 is TGTGCCAGCAGCCCTGCCACGGGCCAGGGAGAAAAACTGTTTTTT. Protein: CASSPATGQGEKLFF.

On this clone itself: This same CDR3 is encoded by further DNA sequences in the sample. The rearrangement joins TRBV5-1 to TRBJ1-3, with 10 bases lining up with TRBD1. V shed 3 bases, J shed 1 base, and the junction held 4 bases outside the gene matches. This CDR3 is built from 16 residues. In germline, CDR1 is SGHRS, CDR2 YFSETQ. The CDR3 loop is CASSSGQGSSGNTIYF. The DNA for the CDR3 is TGCGCCAGCAGCTCGGGACAGGGGTCATCTGGAAACACCATATATTTT.

As DNA, the CDR3 is TGTGCCAGCAGTTACGACAGGGCCACGAACACCGGGGAGCTGTTTTTT. Encoded protein: CASSYDRATNTGELFF. The genes are TRBV6-6 and TRBJ2-2; 7 bases match TRBD1. Germline loops: CDR1 MNHNY, CDR2 SVGAGI (reference sequence). Trimming cost V 2 bases and J 0 bases; bases outside gene matches: 3. The CDR3 is 16 residues long.

V gene TRBV11-1 combines with J gene TRBJ1-6, with TRBD1 identical over 8 bases. The trim removed 3 bases at V and 7 bases at J, leaving 8 bases unmatched. Germline V gene lookup returns CDR1 SGHAT and CDR2 FQDESV (reference sequence). This CDR3 is built from 16 residues. The CDR3 nucleotides are TGTGCCAGCAGCTTGGCGACCGGGACAGGCAATTCACCCCTCCACTTT. Encoded protein: CASSLATGTGNSPLHF.

This clone showed up just once. The chain has TRBV19 and TRBJ1-5, with 10 nucleotides matching TRBD1. The ends lost 9 bases at V and 5 bases at J; junction bases unmatched: 16. Germline CDR1 LNHDA, CDR2 SQIVND (reference sequence). CDR3 size: 17 residues. The CDR3 region has the DNA TGTGCCAGCACCTCCGGGACAGGGGCCCAGGAGGATCAGCCCCAGCATTTT. The encoded protein is CASTSGTGAQEDQPQHF.

The rearrangement uses TRBV3-1 (or the pseudogene TRBV3-2) and TRBJ1-2; D is unresolved. V shed 0 bases and J shed 8 bases, with 16 bases lying between them. The CDR3 runs 15 residues. The V gene's germline CDR1 is LGHDT and CDR2 YNNKEL (reference sequence). CDR3 nucleotide sequence: TGTGCCAGCAGCCAAGATTTGGCAGGTGTGGGCGGCTACACCTTC. The encoded protein is CASSQDLAGVGGYTF.

The chain joins TRBV27 to TRBJ1-6; unclear D gene. The V gene's germline CDR1 is MNHEY and CDR2 SMNVEV (reference sequence). This CDR3 region has 13 residues. Trimming removed 0 bases from V and 8 bases from J, with 5 bases in between. In DNA form, the CDR3 reads TGTGCCAGCAGTTTATCCCGGGATTCACCCCTCCACTTT. This codes for CASSLSRDSPLHF.

This clone was found many times. The rearrangement uses TRBV7-8 and TRBJ1-2, with TRBD1 identical over 9 bases. With 5 bases clipped from V and 5 bases from J, the junction kept 12 bases outside the gene matches. Germline V gene data show CDR1 as SGHVS and CDR2 as FQNEAQ. The CDR3 spans 16 residues. The CDR3 sequence: CASSLTETGGIYGYTF. The DNA for the CDR3 is TGTGCCAGCAGCCTAACCGAGACAGGGGGGATTTATGGCTACACCTTC.

The chain employs TRBV4-1 and TRBJ1-1; D possibly corresponds to TRBD1 (6 bases). Germline V lookup: CDR1 MGHRA, CDR2 YSYEKL. CDR3 size: 17 residues. V was cut by 0 bases and J by 2 bases, with 16 bases left in between. The CDR3 sequence is CASSQDFRDIGNTEAFF. CDR3 sequence (DNA): TGCGCCAGCAGCCAAGATTTCCGGGACATAGGAAACACTGAAGCTTTCTTT.

Regarding this clone: At one end, the junction sequence differs from germline, possibly due to a read error. Other DNA sequences in the sample encode the same CDR3. In DNA, the CDR3 is TGTGCCAGCAGCCTAGCGGGAGGTAGTGAGACCCAGTACTTC. It is translated as CASSLAGGSETQYF. The rearrangement links TRBV7-9 to TRBJ2-5, with 11 bases that match TRBD2. The CDR3 has 14 residues. Looked up from germline, CDR1 is SEHNR and CDR2 is FQNEAQ (reference sequence).